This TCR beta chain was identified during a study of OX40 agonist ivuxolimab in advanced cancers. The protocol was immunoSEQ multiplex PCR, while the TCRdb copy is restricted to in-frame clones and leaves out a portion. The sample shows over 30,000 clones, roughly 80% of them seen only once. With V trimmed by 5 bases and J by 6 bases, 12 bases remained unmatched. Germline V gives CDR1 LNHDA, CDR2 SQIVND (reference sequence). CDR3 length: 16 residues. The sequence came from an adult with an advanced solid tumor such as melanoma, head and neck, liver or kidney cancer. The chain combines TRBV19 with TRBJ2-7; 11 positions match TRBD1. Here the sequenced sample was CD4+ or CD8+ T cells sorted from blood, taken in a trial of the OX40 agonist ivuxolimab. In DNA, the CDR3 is TGTGCCAGTAGTGCCTGGACAGGGGGCGCAGGGGCCGAGCAGTACTTC. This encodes CASSAWTGGAGAEQYF.